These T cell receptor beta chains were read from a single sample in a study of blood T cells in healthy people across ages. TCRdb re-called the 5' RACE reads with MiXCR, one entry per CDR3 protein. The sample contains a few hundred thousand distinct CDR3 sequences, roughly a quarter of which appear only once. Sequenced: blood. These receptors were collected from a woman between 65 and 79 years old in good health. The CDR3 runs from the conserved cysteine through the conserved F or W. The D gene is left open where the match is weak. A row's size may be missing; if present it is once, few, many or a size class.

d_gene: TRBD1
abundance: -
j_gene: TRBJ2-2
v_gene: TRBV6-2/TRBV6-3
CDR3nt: TGTGCCAGCATCTACAGGGGTCCGAACACCGGGGAGCTGTTTTTT
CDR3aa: CASIYRGPNTGELFF

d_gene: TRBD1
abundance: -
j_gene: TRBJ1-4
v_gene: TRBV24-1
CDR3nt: TGTGCCACCAGTGAATTCGGACAGGGAAAACTGTTTTTT
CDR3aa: CATSEFGQGKLFF

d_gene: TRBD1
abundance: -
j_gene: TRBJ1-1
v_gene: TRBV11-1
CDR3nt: TGTGCCAGCAGCTTAGCCCAGGGGGGTAGGACTGAAGCTTTCTTT
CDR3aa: CASSLAQGGRTEAFF

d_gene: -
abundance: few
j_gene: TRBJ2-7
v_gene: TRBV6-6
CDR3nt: TGTGCCAGCACCGATTGGGGGGGCTCCCTCTCCTACGAGCTGTACTTC
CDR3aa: CASTDWGGSLSYELYF

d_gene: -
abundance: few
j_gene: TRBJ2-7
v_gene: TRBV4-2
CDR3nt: TGTGCCAGCAGCCAAGAGGGAAGGGTCCACGAGCAGTACTTC
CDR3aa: CASSQEGRVHEQYF

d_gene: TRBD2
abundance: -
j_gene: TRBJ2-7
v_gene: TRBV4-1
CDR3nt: TGCGCCAGCAGCCAAGATCGGCGGGAGAAATCGTACGAGCAGTACTTC
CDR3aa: CASSQDRREKSYEQYF

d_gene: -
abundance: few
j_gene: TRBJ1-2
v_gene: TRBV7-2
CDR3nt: TGTGCCAGCAGCTTACTTCAGGGCACCTTATATGGCTACACCTTC
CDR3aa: CASSLLQGTLYGYTF

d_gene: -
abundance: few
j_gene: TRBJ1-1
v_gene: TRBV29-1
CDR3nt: TGCAGCGTTGAAAAGTCTCAGGGGTCTGAAGCTTTCTTT
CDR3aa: CSVEKSQGSEAFF

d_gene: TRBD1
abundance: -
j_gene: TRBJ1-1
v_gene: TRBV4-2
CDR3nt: TGTGCCAGCAGCGACCTCCGGGACAGGGGGTGGGGAATGAACACTGAAGCTTTCTTT
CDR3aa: CASSDLRDRGWGMNTEAFF

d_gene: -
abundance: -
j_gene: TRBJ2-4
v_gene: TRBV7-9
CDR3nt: TGTGCCAGCAGCTTAAGTGGTGTAGCCAAAAACATTCAGTACTTC
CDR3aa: CASSLSGVAKNIQYF

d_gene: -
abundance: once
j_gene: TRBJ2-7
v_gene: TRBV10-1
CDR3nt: TGCGCCAGCAGTGAATACCGGACAGCGGCCCACGAGCAGTACTTC
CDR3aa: CASSEYRTAAHEQYF

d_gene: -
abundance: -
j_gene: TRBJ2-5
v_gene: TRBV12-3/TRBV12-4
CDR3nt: TGTGCCAGCAGCTTTACCGGGGAGACCCAGTACTTC
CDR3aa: CASSFTGETQYF

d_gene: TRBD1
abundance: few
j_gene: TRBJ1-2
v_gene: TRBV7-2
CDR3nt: TGTGCCAGCAGCATACAGGGGCGAGGTGGCTACACCTTC
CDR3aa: CASSIQGRGGYTF

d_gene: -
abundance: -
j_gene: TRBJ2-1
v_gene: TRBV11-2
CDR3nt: TGTGCCAGCAGCTTAGAATGGCGTCCCTTTTCCTCCTACAATGAGCAGTTCTTC
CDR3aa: CASSLEWRPFSSYNEQFF

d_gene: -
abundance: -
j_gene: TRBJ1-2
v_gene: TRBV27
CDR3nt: TGTGCCAGCAGTTTAATAGGACCATCCTATGGCTACACCTTC
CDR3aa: CASSLIGPSYGYTF

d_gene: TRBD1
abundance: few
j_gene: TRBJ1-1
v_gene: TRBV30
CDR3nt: TGTGCCTGGAGTGTACAAGGGGGCCCTGAAGCTTTCTTT
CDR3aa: CAWSVQGGPEAFF

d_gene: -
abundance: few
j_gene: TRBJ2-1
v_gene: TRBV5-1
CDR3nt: TGCGCCAGCAGCTTCGTACGGGGGTCCTACAATGAGCAGTTCTTC
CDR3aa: CASSFVRGSYNEQFF

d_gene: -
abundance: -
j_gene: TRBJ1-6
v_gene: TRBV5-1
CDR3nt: TGCGCCAGCAGCTCTCCACAGGGTGTTGATTCACCCCTCCACTTT
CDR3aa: CASSSPQGVDSPLHF

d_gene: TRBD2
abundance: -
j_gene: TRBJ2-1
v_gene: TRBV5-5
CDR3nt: TGTGCCAGCAGCCTAAACGGGGGGGAGGGGTTCTACAATGAGCAGTTCTTC
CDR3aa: CASSLNGGEGFYNEQFF

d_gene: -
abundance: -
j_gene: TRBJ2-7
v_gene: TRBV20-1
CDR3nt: TGCAGTGCTAGACCCCCGGCAGGGGGGGACTACGAGCAGTACTTC
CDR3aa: CSARPPAGGDYEQYF

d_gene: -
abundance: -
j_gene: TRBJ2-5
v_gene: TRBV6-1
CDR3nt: TGTGCCAGCAGTGTGAGGGAAGAGACCCAGTACTTC
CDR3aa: CASSVREETQYF

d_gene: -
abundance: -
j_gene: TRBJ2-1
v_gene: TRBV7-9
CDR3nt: TGTGCCAGCAGCTTAGTGCACTATGAGCAGTTCTTC
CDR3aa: CASSLVHYEQFF

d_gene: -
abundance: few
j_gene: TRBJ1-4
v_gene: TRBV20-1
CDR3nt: TGCAGTGCTAGACCCGGGCCAGCTAGTAATGAAAAACTGTTTTTT
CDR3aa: CSARPGPASNEKLFF

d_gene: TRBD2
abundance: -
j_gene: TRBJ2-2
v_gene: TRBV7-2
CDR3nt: TGTGCCAGCAGCACGGGACTAGGAGTCGGGGAGCTGTTTTTT
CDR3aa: CASSTGLGVGELFF

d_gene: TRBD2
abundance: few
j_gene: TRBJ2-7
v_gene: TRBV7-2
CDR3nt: TGTGCCAGCAGCTTAGCTCTCCAGACTAGCTCGCTCTACGTTGAGCAGTACTTC
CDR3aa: CASSLALQTSSLYVEQYF

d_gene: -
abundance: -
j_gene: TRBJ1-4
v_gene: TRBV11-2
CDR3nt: TGTGCCAGCAGCTTAGGGGGGGCTGGAAAACTGTTTTTT
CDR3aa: CASSLGGAGKLFF

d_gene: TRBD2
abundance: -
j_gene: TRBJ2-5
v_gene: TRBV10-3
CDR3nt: TGTGCCATCAGCCGGTATTCGGCGGGGGGTGAGGAGACCCAGTACTTC
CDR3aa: CAISRYSAGGEETQYF

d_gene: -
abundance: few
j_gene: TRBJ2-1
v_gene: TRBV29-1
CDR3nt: TGCAGCGTTGAAGATCAGAGAAGGAGTGATGAGCAGTTCTTC
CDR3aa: CSVEDQRRSDEQFF

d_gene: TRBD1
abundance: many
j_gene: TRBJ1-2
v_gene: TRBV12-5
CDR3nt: TGTGCTAGTGGTTTGGTACGAGGGACAGGGCCCTATGGCTACACCTTC
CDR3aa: CASGLVRGTGPYGYTF

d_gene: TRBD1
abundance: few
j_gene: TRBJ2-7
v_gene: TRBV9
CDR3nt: TGTGCCAGCAACACCAGGGGGCAAGGGGGCAACGAGCAGTACTTC
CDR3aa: CASNTRGQGGNEQYF

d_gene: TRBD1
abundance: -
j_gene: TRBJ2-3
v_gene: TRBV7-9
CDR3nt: TGTGCCAGCAGCTCGACAGGGGTAGATACGCAGTATTTT
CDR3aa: CASSSTGVDTQYF

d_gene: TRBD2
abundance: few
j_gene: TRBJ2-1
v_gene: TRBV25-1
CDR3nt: TGTGCCAGCAGTTCGGCCGCTAGCGGGGGGCCGGTCTTCTACAGTGAGCAGTTCTTC
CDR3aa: CASSSAASGGPVFYSEQFF

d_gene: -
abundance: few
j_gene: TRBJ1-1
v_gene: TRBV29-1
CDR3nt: TGCAGCGTCGACTTAAGCGCTGAAGCTTTCTTT
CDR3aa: CSVDLSAEAFF

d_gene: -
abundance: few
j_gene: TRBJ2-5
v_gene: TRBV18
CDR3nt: TGTGCCAGCTCACCAACCGGGCAACAAGAGACCCAGGACTTC
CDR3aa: CASSPTGQQETQDF

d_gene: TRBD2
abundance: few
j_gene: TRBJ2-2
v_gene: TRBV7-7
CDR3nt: TGTGCTAGCAGCTCGGGACTAGCGGGGACCACCGGGGAGCTGTTTTTT
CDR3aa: CASSSGLAGTTGELFF

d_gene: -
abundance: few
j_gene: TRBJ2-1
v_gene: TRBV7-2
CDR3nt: TGTGCTGGTGGGGGGAGCTACAATGAGCAGTTCTTC
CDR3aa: CAGGGSYNEQFF

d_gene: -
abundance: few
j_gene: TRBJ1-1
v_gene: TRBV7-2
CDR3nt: TGTGCCAGCAGCCTAGGAGGGGCGGGGGTCGCTGAAGCTTTCTTT
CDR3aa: CASSLGGAGVAEAFF

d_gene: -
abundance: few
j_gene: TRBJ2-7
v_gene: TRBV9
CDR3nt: TGTGCCAGCAGCGTAGAAGCCCACGATGACTACGAGCAGTACTTC
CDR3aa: CASSVEAHDDYEQYF

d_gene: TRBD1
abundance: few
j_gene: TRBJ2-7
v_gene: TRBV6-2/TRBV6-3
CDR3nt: TGTGCCAGCAGTTACTCCTTGGGGACAGGTGAAGGCGAGCAGTACTTC
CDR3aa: CASSYSLGTGEGEQYF

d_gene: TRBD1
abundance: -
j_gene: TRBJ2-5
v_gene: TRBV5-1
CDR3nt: TGCGCCAGCAGCTCCGGGACAGGGGGCGGAGAGACCCAGTACTTC
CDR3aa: CASSSGTGGGETQYF